A single sample is the source of the 15 T cell receptor beta chains below, sequenced in a study of cytomegalovirus exposure and HLA in healthy donors. 13 Jbeta primers and 60 Vbeta primers were used for the PCR. Profiling relied on immunoSEQ multiplex PCR, and the TCRdb table lists in-frame clones only, not all of them. This repertoire shows about 200,000 clones, around 83% found once; its top ten account for roughly 1.1%. The source material was PBMCs. The receptors derive from a woman in her thirties or forties in good health and CMV-seronegative.

This chain connects TRBV7-3 to TRBJ2-1; tentative D call: TRBD1 (7 bases). Germline CDR1 and CDR2: SGHTA and FQGTGA. The CDR3 length is 16 residues. Trimming removed 5 bases at V and 0 bases at J, with 14 bases between. The CDR3 DNA sequence: TGTGCCAGCAGCCTCCAGGGGGGAAGCTCCTACAATGAGCAGTTCTTC. Its protein is CASSLQGGSSYNEQFF.

V and J are TRBV7-2 and TRBJ2-1, with TRBD1 as a possible D gene (6 bases). The V gene's germline CDR1 is SGHTA and CDR2 FQGNSA. Trimming removed 5 bases at V and 13 bases at J, with 21 bases between. This CDR3 has 14 amino acids. The CDR3 here is CASSISRQALNQFF. CDR3 bases: TGTGCCAGCAGCATCAGCAGACAGGCTCTAAACCAGTTCTTC. Together with reference TRBV7-2 and TRBJ2-1, the CDR3 gives the full variable domain: GAGVSQSPSNKVTEKGKDVELRCDPISGHTALYWYRQSLGQGLEFLIYFQGNSAPDKSGLPSDRFSAERTGGSVSTLTIQRTQQEDSAVYLCASSISRQALNQFFGPGTRLTVL.

The chain couples TRBV7-6 to TRBJ2-1; D gene unclear. The CDR3 contains 14 residues. Trimming took off 2 bases at V and 5 bases at J, with 10 bases between the two ends. Germline V gene lookup returns CDR1 SGHVS and CDR2 FNYEAQ. CDR3 in amino acids: CASSLNSQHNEQFF. For the CDR3, the DNA is TGTGCCAGCAGCTTAAACAGCCAGCACAATGAGCAGTTCTTC.

In this sample, this clone turned up a few times. This chain connects TRBV27 to TRBJ2-3; 8 bases line up with TRBD2. The V and J ends lost 5 bases and 8 bases, in that order; junction bases with no gene match: 6. The CDR3 extends over 13 amino acids. In germline, CDR1 is MNHEY, CDR2 SMNVEV (reference sequence). As DNA, the CDR3 is TGTGCCAGCAGTCTAGGTCGGGGGGGTACGCAGTATTTT. Its protein product is CASSLGRGGTQYF.

This sequence joins TRBV30 and TRBJ1-4; possible D gene TRBD1, 6 bases. V shed 5 bases and J shed 8 bases, with 15 bases lying between them. The CDR3 has 13 amino acids. Per germline, CDR1 GTSNPN and CDR2 SVGIG (reference sequence). The CDR3 protein is CAWGPGVGEKLFF. CDR3 nucleotide sequence: TGTGCCTGGGGCCCAGGGGTCGGAGAAAAACTGTTTTTT.

This clone came up a few times. This chain connects TRBV2 to TRBJ2-7; 8 nucleotides line up with TRBD2. Germline CDR1 and CDR2: SNHLY and FYNNEI. J lost 5 bases, V lost 8 bases, and 17 bases had no gene match. The CDR3 contains 16 residues. CDR3 sequence (DNA): TGTGCCAGCTGTAGGGGCGGGAGGCCGCTGGGCGACGAGCAGTACGTC. This codes for CASCRGGRPLGDEQYV.

This chain uses TRBV28 with TRBJ2-3, with 7 bases identical to TRBD2. The CDR3 consists of 14 residues. The V gene end was trimmed by 6 bases and the J gene end by 4 bases; junction bases not matched to a gene: 7. Germline V gene sequence: CDR1 MDHEN, CDR2 SYDVKM. The CDR3 loop is CASSSGGGADTQYF. The CDR3, as DNA: TGTGCCAGCAGCTCGGGAGGCGGGGCAGATACGCAGTATTTT.

The CDR3 reads CASSAVDRVIYEQYF. The CDR3 DNA follows: TGTGCCAGCAGCGCCGTTGACAGGGTTATCTACGAGCAGTACTTC. The chain combines TRBV7-2 with TRBJ2-7; 7 bases fit TRBD1. CDR3 length: 15 amino acids. V dropped 5 bases and J dropped 3; count of bases not matched to a gene: 10. Germline-derived CDR1 and CDR2 are SGHTA and FQGNSA.

V and J are TRBV6-1 and TRBJ2-1, with TRBD2 matching over 13 bases. Germline V gene data show CDR1 as MNHNS and CDR2 as SASEGT. V was clipped by 4 bases and J by 4 bases; unmatched bases: 1. The CDR3 sequence is 15 residues long. This CDR3 reads CASSGGLAGYNEQFF. DNA of the CDR3: TGTGCCAGCAGTGGGGGACTAGCGGGGTACAATGAGCAGTTCTTC.

This clone was detected only a few times. V and J are TRBV4-3 and TRBJ2-7; D remains ambiguous. V was clipped by 0 bases and J by 3 bases, with 9 bases between them. Germline V CDR1 and CDR2: LGHNA, YSLEER. This CDR3 has 14 amino acids. Here the CDR3 reads CASSQDNPSYEQYF. The CDR3 DNA reads TGCGCCAGCAGCCAAGATAACCCCAGCTACGAGCAGTACTTC.

V is TRBV18 and J is TRBJ1-6; unclear D gene. The CDR3 runs to 16 residues. V was cut by 2 bases and J by 5 bases, with 13 bases left in between. CDR1 is KGHSH and CDR2 is LQKENI in the germline V gene. CDR3 protein: CASSPLGATNNSPLHF. In nucleotides, the CDR3 is TGTGCCAGCTCACCATTGGGAGCCACCAATAATTCACCCCTCCACTTT.

The rearrangement uses TRBV6-6 and TRBJ1-5, with D uncertain. Trimming removed 6 bases from V and 1 base from J, with 13 bases in between. CDR3 size: 15 residues. Germline values: CDR1 MNHNY, CDR2 SVGAGI (reference sequence). DNA for the CDR3: TGTGCCAGCAGCCGAGACGGGATCAGCAATCAGCCCCAGCATTTT. Translating gives CASSRDGISNQPQHF.

This chain uses TRBV30 with TRBJ1-3; D is undetermined. V was shortened by 2 bases and J by 0 bases, with 11 bases between the two germline ends. The CDR3 spans 15 residues. Germline CDR1 reads GTSNPN; CDR2 reads SVGIG (reference sequence). Here the CDR3 reads CAWSSGSGSGNTIYF. For the CDR3, the DNA is TGTGCCTGGAGTAGTGGTTCGGGCTCTGGAAACACCATATATTTT.

This sequence joins TRBV6-6 and TRBJ2-1; 16 bases fit TRBD2. The V segment lost 5 bases and the J segment 9 bases; nucleotides outside the gene matches: 1. The CDR3 runs to 14 residues. CDR1 and CDR2 from the germline V gene are MNHNY and SVGAGI (reference sequence). Written as DNA, the CDR3 is TGTGCCAGCAGTGGGACTAGCGGGAGGGGTGAGCAGTTCTTC. Its protein is CASSGTSGRGEQFF.

The rearrangement uses TRBV20-1 and TRBJ2-7, with D possibly TRBD2 on 5 matching bases. This CDR3 contains 11 residues. Trimming pared 6 bases from V and 6 bases from J, leaving 12 bases between. CDR1 DFQATT and CDR2 SNEGSKA come from the germline V gene (reference sequence). This CDR3 reads CSARRGAEQYF. The CDR3 nucleotides are TGCAGTGCCCGACGGGGTGCCGAGCAGTACTTC.